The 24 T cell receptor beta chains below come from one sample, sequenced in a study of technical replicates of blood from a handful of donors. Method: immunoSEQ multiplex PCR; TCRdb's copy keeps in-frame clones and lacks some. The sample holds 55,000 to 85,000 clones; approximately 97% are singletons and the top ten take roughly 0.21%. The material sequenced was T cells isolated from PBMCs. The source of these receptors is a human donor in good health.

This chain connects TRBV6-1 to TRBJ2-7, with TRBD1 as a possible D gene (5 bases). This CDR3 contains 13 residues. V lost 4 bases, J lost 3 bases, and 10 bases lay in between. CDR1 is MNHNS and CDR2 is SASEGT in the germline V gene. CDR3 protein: CASSVRTSYEQYF. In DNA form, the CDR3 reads TGTGCCAGCAGTGTAAGGACAAGCTACGAGCAGTACTTC.

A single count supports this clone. CDR3 loop: CASSVTGGGDPSTDTQYF. The CDR3 nucleotides are TGTGCCAGCAGCGTAACCGGCGGGGGGGACCCTAGCACAGATACGCAGTATTTT. The V call is TRBV9, the J call TRBJ2-3, with TRBD2 matching 9 bases. The V gene's germline CDR1 is SGDLS and CDR2 YYNGEE. V shed 1 base and J 0 bases; nucleotides not matched to a gene: 9. The CDR3 runs 18 residues.

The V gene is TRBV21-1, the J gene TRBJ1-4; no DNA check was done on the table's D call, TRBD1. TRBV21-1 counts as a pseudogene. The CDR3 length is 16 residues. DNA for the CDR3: TGTGCCAGCAGCAAAGATGACAGGGGGCGCGGTGAAAAACTGTTTTTT. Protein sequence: CASSKDDRGRGEKLFF.

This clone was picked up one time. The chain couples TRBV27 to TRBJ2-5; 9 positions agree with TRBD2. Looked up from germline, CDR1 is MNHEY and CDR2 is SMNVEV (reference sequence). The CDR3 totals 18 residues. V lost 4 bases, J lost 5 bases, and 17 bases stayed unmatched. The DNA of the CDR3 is TGTGCCAGCAGTTACGGGACACTGCGGGAGGGCCTAAGGGAGACCCAGTACTTC. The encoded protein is CASSYGTLREGLRETQYF.

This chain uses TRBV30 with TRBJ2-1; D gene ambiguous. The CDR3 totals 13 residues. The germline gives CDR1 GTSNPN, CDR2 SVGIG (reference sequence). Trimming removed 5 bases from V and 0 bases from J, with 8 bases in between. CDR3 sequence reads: CAWEDSSYNEQFF. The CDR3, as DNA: TGTGCCTGGGAGGATTCCTCCTACAATGAGCAGTTCTTC.

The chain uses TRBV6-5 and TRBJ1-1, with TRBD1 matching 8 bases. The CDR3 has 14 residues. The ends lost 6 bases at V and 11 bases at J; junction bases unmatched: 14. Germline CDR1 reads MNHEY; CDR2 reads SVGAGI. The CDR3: CASSNDQGAFGAFF. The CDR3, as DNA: TGTGCCAGCAGCAACGATCAGGGGGCGTTCGGCGCTTTCTTT.

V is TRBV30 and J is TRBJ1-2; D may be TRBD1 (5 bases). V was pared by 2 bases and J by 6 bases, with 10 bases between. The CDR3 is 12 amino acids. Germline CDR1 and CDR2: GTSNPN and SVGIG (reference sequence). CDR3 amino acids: CAWSTGWNGYTF. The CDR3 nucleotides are TGTGCCTGGAGTACAGGTTGGAATGGCTACACCTTC.

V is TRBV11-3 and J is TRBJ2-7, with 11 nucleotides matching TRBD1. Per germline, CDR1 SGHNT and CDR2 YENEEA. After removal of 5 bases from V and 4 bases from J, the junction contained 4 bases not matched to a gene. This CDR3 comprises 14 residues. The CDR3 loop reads CASSPGTGGYEQYF. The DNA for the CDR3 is TGTGCCAGCAGCCCCGGGACAGGGGGTTACGAGCAGTACTTC.

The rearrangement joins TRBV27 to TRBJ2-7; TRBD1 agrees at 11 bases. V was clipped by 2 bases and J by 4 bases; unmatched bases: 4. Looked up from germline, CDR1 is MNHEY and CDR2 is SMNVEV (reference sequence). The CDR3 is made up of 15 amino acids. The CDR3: CASSLRGQGGYEQYF. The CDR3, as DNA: TGTGCCAGCAGTTTACGGGGACAGGGGGGGTACGAGCAGTACTTC.

The chain's CDR3 is CASSLDRDYGYTF. CDR3 DNA: TGTGCCAGCAGCTTAGACAGGGACTATGGCTACACCTTC. This chain uses TRBV5-6 with TRBJ1-2; 7 bases match TRBD1. This CDR3 has 13 amino acids. V dropped 2 bases and J dropped 3; count of bases not matched to a gene: 1. The germline V gene encodes CDR1 SGHDT and CDR2 YYEEEE.

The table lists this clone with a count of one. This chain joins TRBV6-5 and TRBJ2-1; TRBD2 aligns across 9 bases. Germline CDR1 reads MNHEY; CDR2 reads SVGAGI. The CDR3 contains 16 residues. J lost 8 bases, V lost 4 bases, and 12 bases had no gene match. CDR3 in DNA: TGTGCCAGCAGTTCCCTTGCGGGAGGGCCTGATGATGAGCAGTTCTTC. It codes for CASSSLAGGPDDEQFF.

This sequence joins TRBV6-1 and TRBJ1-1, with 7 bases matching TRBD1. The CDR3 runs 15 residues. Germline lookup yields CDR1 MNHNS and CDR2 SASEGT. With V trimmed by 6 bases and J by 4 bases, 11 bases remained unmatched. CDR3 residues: CASRPGQLLSTEAFF. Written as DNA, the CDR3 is TGTGCCAGCAGGCCGGGACAGCTTTTAAGCACTGAAGCTTTCTTT.

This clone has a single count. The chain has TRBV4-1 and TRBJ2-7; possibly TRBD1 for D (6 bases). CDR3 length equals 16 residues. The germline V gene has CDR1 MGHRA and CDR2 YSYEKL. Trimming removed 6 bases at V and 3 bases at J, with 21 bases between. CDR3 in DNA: TGCGCCAGCAGACTGCTGGCTTTATCAGGGGTCTACGAGCAGTACTTC. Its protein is CASRLLALSGVYEQYF.

The CDR3 nucleotides are TGTGCCAGCAGTCAGTCCGGGACAGGGTTCTACGAGCAGTACTTC. Encoded protein: CASSQSGTGFYEQYF. This chain links TRBV2 with TRBJ2-7; 9 bases align to TRBD1. The CDR3 consists of 15 residues. V was pared by 5 bases and J by 3 bases, with 8 bases of the junction left unmatched. The germline gives CDR1 SNHLY, CDR2 FYNNEI. Looking up the rest from reference TRBV2 and TRBJ2-7 gives the full variable domain: EPEVTQTPSHQVTQMGQEVILRCVPISNHLYFYWYRQILGQKVEFLVSFYNNEISEKSEIFDDQFSVERPDGSNFTLKIRSTKLEDSAMYFCASSQSGTGFYEQYFGPGTRLTVT.

CDR3 sequence: CASSWPSGTGEDEQYF. The CDR3 DNA follows: TGCGCCAGCAGCTGGCCCTCCGGGACAGGGGAAGACGAGCAGTACTTC. The chain combines TRBV5-1 with TRBJ2-7, with 10 nucleotides matching TRBD1. Germline V CDR1 and CDR2: SGHRS, YFSETQ. CDR3 size: 16 residues. With 3 bases clipped from V and 5 bases from J, the junction kept 11 bases outside the gene matches.

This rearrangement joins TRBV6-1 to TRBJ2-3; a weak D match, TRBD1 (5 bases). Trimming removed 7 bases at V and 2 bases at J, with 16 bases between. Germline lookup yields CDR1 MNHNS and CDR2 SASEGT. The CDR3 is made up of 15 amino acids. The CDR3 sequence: CASTRAGFPTDTQYF. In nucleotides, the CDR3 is TGTGCCAGCACCCGAGCAGGGTTCCCCACAGATACGCAGTATTTT.

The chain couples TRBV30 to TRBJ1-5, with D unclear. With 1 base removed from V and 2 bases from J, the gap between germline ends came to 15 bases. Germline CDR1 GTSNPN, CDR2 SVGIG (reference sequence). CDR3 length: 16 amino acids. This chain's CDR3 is CAWSARIGMGNQPQHF. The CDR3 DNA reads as TGTGCCTGGAGTGCGAGGATCGGAATGGGCAATCAGCCCCAGCATTTT.

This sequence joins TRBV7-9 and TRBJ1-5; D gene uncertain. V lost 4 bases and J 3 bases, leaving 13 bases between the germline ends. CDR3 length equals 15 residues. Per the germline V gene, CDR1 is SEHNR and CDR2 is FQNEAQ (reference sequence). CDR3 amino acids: CASSSSGRVNQPQHF. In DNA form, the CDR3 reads TGTGCCAGCAGCTCATCGGGGAGGGTCAATCAGCCCCAGCATTTT.

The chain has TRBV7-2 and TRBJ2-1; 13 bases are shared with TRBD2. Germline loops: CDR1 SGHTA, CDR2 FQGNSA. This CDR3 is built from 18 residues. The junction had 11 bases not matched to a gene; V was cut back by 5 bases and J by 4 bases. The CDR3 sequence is CASSRGLAGANPYNEQFF. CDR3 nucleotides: TGTGCCAGCAGCCGAGGACTAGCGGGAGCGAATCCATACAATGAGCAGTTCTTC.

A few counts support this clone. CDR3 nucleotides: TGTGCCAGCTCCCAAGGGGAAAATCAGCCCCAGCATTTT. This encodes CASSQGENQPQHF. The chain has TRBV18 and TRBJ1-5; weak D call: TRBD1 (5 bases). The CDR3 is made up of 13 amino acids. V lost 6 bases and J 4 bases, leaving 10 bases between the germline ends. From germline, CDR1 is KGHSH and CDR2 LQKENI.

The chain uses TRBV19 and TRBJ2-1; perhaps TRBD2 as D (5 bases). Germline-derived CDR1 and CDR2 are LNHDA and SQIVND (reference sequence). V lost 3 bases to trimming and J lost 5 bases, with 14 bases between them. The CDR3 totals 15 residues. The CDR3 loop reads CASSIWTQMDNEQFF. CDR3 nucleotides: TGTGCCAGTAGTATTTGGACTCAGATGGACAATGAGCAGTTCTTC.

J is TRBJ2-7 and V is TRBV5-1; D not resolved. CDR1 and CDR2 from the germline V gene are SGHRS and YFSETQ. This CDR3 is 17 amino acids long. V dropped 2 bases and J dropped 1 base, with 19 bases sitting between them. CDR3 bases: TGCGCCAGCAGCTTCCAGACGTCCCGGCCCGGGTCCTACGAGCAGTACTTC. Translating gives CASSFQTSRPGSYEQYF. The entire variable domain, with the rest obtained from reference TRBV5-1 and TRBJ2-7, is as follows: KAGVTQTPRYLIKTRGQQVTLSCSPISGHRSVSWYQQTPGQGLQFLFEYFSETQRNKGNFPGRFSGRQFSNSRSEMNVSTLELGDSALYLCASSFQTSRPGSYEQYFGPGTRLTVT.

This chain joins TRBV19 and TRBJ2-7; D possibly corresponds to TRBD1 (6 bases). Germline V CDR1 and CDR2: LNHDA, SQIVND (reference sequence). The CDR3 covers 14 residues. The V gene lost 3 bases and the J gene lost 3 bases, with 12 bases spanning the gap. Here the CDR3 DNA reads TGTGCCAGTAGTATGGGACAAGGGGACTACGAGCAGTACTTC. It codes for CASSMGQGDYEQYF.

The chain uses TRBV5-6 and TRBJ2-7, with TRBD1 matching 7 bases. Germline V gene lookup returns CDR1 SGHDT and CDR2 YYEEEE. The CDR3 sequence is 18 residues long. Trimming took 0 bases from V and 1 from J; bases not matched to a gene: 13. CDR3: CASSLALLGGLLSYEQYF. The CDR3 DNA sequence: TGTGCCAGCAGCTTGGCCTTGTTAGGGGGCTTGTTGTCCTACGAGCAGTACTTC.